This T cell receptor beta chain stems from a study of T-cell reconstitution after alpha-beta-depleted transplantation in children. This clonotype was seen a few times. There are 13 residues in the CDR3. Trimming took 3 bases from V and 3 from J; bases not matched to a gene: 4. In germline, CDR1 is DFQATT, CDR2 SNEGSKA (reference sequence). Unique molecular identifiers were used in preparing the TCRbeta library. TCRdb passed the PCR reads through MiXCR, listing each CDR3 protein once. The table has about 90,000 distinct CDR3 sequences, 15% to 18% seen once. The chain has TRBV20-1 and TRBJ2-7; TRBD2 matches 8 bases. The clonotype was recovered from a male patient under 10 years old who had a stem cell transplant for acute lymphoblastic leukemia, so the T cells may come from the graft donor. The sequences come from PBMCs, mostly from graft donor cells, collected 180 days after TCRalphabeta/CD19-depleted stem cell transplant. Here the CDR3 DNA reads TGCAGTGCTAGCGGGGGGGCCAGCTACGAGCAGTACTTC. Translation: CSASGGASYEQYF.